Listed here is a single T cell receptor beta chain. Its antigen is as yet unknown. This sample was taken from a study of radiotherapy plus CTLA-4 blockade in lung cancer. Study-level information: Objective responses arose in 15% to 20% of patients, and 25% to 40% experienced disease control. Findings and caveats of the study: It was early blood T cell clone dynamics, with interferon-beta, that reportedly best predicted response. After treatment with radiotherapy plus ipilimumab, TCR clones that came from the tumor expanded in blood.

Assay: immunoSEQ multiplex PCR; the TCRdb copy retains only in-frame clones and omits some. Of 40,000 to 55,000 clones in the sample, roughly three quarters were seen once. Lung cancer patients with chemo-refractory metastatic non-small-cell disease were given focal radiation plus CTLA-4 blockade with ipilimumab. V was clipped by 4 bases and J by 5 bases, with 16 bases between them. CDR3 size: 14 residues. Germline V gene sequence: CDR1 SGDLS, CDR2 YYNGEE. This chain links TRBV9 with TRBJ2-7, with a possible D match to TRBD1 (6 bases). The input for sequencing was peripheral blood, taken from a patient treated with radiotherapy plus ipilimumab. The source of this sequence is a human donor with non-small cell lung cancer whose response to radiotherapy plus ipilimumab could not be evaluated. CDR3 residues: CASSRDTPWDEQYF. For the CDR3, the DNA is TGTGCCAGCAGCCGGGACACTCCATGGGACGAGCAGTACTTC.